One sample yielded the 21 T cell receptor beta chains listed below, sequenced in a study of blood T cell repertoires in COVID-19. The repertoire was sequenced with immunoSEQ multiplex PCR; TCRdb's copy has only in-frame clones and lacks some. The repertoire consists of some 30,000 clones, with roughly nine tenths occurring once and the leading ten covering about 2%. Sequencing was done on a sample of peripheral blood. The source of these receptors is a man between 50 and 59 years old with active or convalescent COVID-19.

The V gene is TRBV30, the J gene TRBJ1-4, with TRBD1 matching 7 bases. CDR1 and CDR2 from the germline V gene are GTSNPN and SVGIG (reference sequence). J was trimmed by 0 bases and V by 4 bases; bases with no gene match: 11. This CDR3 region has 17 residues. The CDR3 DNA reads TGTGCCTGGATATTTACAGGGGAATTAGCAACTAATGAAAAACTGTTTTTT. Protein: CAWIFTGELATNEKLFF. The full variable domain, with the rest looked up from reference TRBV30 and TRBJ1-4, is SQTIHQWPATLVQPVGSPLSLECTVEGTSNPNLYWYRQAAGRGLQLLFYSVGIGQISSEVPQNLSASRPQDRQFILSSKKLLLSDSGFYLCAWIFTGELATNEKLFFGSGTQLSVL.

J is TRBJ2-3 and V is TRBV2; the D gene is possibly TRBD2 (6 bases). V was trimmed by 8 bases and J by 0 bases, leaving 18 bases between them. CDR3 length equals 16 residues. From germline, CDR1 is SNHLY and CDR2 FYNNEI. CDR3 nucleotides: TGTGCCAGCGAGGACCACCTAGCGATCAGCACAGATACGCAGTATTTT. Its translation: CASEDHLAISTDTQYF.

This clone came up once. The chain is built from TRBV6-2 or TRBV6-3 and TRBJ2-3; TRBD2 matches at 10 bases. V gave up 2 bases and J gave up 4 bases; unmatched junction bases: 6. Germline V gene lookup returns CDR1 MNHEY and CDR2 SVGEGT. This CDR3 region has 16 residues. CDR3 amino acids: CASSYTSGKGADTQYF. The CDR3 nucleotides are TGTGCCAGCAGTTACACTAGCGGGAAGGGTGCAGATACGCAGTATTTT.

V is TRBV10-3 and J is TRBJ2-7; TRBD2 aligns across 9 bases. CDR1 is ENHRY and CDR2 is SYGVKD in the germline V gene. There are 18 residues in the CDR3. Trimming cost V 0 bases and J 0 bases; bases outside gene matches: 9. Here the CDR3 DNA reads TGTGCCATCAGTGAGTCCGGGTGGCTAGCGGGAAGCTCCTACGAGCAGTACTTC. The encoded protein is CAISESGWLAGSSYEQYF.

The chain uses TRBV30 and TRBJ1-1; D gene unclear. Germline CDR1 is GTSNPN and CDR2 is SVGIG (reference sequence). This CDR3 comprises 11 residues. V shed 0 bases and J shed 5 bases, with 4 bases lying between them. The DNA of the CDR3 is TGTGCCTGGAGTGTTAGTACTGAAGCTTTCTTT. Protein: CAWSVSTEAFF.

The DNA for the CDR3 is TGCGCCAGCAGCCAAGCGACCACCCTCGAGCCAGGGGGCTTGAGAAATCAGCCCCAGCATTTT. Its translation is CASSQATTLEPGGLRNQPQHF. The chain combines TRBV4-1 with TRBJ1-5; 8 bases fit TRBD1. Germline CDR1 and CDR2: MGHRA and YSYEKL. CDR3 length equals 21 residues. J gave up 4 bases and V 1 base, and 21 bases lay outside the gene matches.

This chain links TRBV6-2 or TRBV6-3 with TRBJ2-7; the D is unclear. The V end was cut by 0 bases, the J end by 2 bases, with 8 bases between. Germline V lookup: CDR1 MNHEY, CDR2 SVGEGT. CDR3 size: 14 residues. CDR3 sequence: CASSYSKTAYEQYF. In DNA form, the CDR3 reads TGTGCCAGCAGTTACTCGAAAACAGCCTACGAGCAGTACTTC.

This clone was counted once. One end of the junction fails to match germline, which may point to a read error. The rearrangement uses TRBV18 and TRBJ2-2, with 10 bases identical to TRBD2. The CDR3 length is 16 residues. The germline V gene encodes CDR1 KGHSH and CDR2 LQKENI. CDR3 bases: TGTGCCAGCTCACCACCGGGACTAGCGAAGACCGGGGAGCTGTTTTTT. It codes for CASSPPGLAKTGELFF.

The rearrangement uses TRBV7-9 and TRBJ2-3; a weak D match, TRBD1 (6 bases). With 5 bases removed from V and 4 bases from J, the gap between germline ends came to 19 bases. Germline V gene lookup returns CDR1 SEHNR and CDR2 FQNEAQ (reference sequence). The CDR3 is made up of 16 amino acids. CDR3 DNA sequence: TGTGCCAGCAGCACCAAAGGGACATTTCGCCCAGATACGCAGTATTTT. It translates to CASSTKGTFRPDTQYF.

V is TRBV2 and J is TRBJ1-4; the D gene is possibly TRBD1 (6 bases). The V end was cut by 8 bases, the J end by 0 bases, with 13 bases between. This CDR3 contains 15 residues. CDR1 is SNHLY, CDR2 FYNNEI, per germline. The CDR3, as DNA: TGTGCCAGCGTGAAGGGGGATGCAACTAATGAAAAACTGTTTTTT. Translated: CASVKGDATNEKLFF.

Here the CDR3 DNA reads TGCGCCAGCAGCTTGGTAGGGGTATCGTCCTACAATGAGCAGTTCTTC. It codes for CASSLVGVSSYNEQFF. The gene calls are TRBV5-1 and TRBJ2-1; the D gene is possibly TRBD1 (5 bases). Germline CDR1 reads SGHRS; CDR2 reads YFSETQ. Trimming cost V 0 bases and J 1 base, with 11 bases left between them. This CDR3 spans 16 amino acids.

This chain links TRBV19 with TRBJ1-4; maybe TRBD1 (5 bases). CDR3 length: 12 residues. Per the germline V gene, CDR1 is LNHDA and CDR2 is SQIVND (reference sequence). V lost 4 bases, J lost 11 bases, and 11 bases lay in between. DNA for the CDR3: TGTGCCAGTAGTAGGGGCCCAGGGAAACTGTTTTTT. This translates into CASSRGPGKLFF.

The V gene is TRBV9, the J gene TRBJ1-1; D ambiguous. V was clipped by 0 bases and J by 4 bases, with 10 bases between them. CDR1 is SGDLS, CDR2 YYNGEE, per germline. The CDR3 has 14 residues. CDR3 loop: CASSVGPESTEAFF. In DNA, the CDR3 is TGTGCCAGCAGCGTAGGACCGGAGAGCACTGAAGCTTTCTTT.

CDR3 protein: CASSRNRETNEKLFF. Here the CDR3 DNA reads TGTGCCAGCAGTCGGAACAGGGAAACTAATGAAAAACTGTTTTTT. V and J are TRBV6-2 or TRBV6-3 and TRBJ1-4, with D maybe TRBD1 (6 bases). Per the germline V gene, CDR1 is MNHEY and CDR2 is SVGEGT. This CDR3 region has 15 residues. V shed 5 bases and J shed 1 base, with 11 bases lying between them.

The chain has TRBV15 and TRBJ2-5; D may be TRBD2 (6 bases). V dropped 2 bases and J dropped 9 bases, with 19 bases sitting between them. Germline lookup yields CDR1 LNHNV and CDR2 YYDKDF (reference sequence). The CDR3 is made up of 15 amino acids. The CDR3 region has the DNA TGTGCCACCAGCAGAACACAGGAGGGTCTAGCGCCCCAGTACTTC. Its protein is CATSRTQEGLAPQYF.

The chain links TRBV30 to TRBJ1-4, with TRBD1 matching over 7 bases. This CDR3 is 11 amino acids long. Looked up from germline, CDR1 is GTSNPN and CDR2 is SVGIG (reference sequence). The trim removed 5 bases at V and 9 bases at J, leaving 3 bases unmatched. The CDR3 spells CAWGDSKKLFF. The DNA of the CDR3 is TGTGCCTGGGGGGACAGCAAAAAACTGTTTTTT.

V and J are TRBV7-2 and TRBJ2-5; D not resolved. CDR1 and CDR2 (germline): SGHTA, FQGNSA. CDR3 size: 13 residues. Trimming stripped 2 bases from V and 5 bases from J, with 9 bases between. CDR3 in DNA: TGTGCCAGCAGCTTACCCAGGATGGAGACCCAGTACTTC. Translation: CASSLPRMETQYF.

The chain combines TRBV5-1 with TRBJ1-2, with 10 bases lining up with TRBD1. The CDR3 covers 14 residues. Germline V gene sequence: CDR1 SGHRS, CDR2 YFSETQ. Trimming at V came to 0 bases and at J to 5 bases, leaving 1 base not matched to a gene. In DNA form, the CDR3 reads TGCGCCAGCAGCTTGGGGGACAGGGGTTATGGCTACACCTTC. Translation gives CASSLGDRGYGYTF.

This clone was seen once. This chain uses TRBV11-2 with TRBJ2-7; 13 nucleotides align to TRBD2. With 7 bases clipped from V and 0 bases from J, the junction kept 15 bases outside the gene matches. This CDR3 comprises 19 residues. Germline V gives CDR1 SGHAT, CDR2 FQNNGV. The chain's CDR3 is CASTSFPGLAGPSSYEQYF. The CDR3 DNA reads as TGTGCCAGCACCTCCTTTCCGGGACTAGCGGGACCCAGCTCCTACGAGCAGTACTTC.

Comment on this clone: Compared with germline, one end of the junction differs, possibly owing to a read error. The chain couples TRBV9 to TRBJ2-3, with a weak D call TRBD1 (8 bases). This CDR3 comprises 14 residues. Per the germline V gene, CDR1 is SGDLS and CDR2 is YYNGEE. CDR3 coding DNA: TGTGCCAGCAGCGTAGGGGCCTGGGAGGGACAGGTGAATTTT. Translating gives CASSVGAWEGQVNF.

The V and J genes are TRBV28 and TRBJ2-7; 9 positions match TRBD2. After removal of 5 bases from V and 0 bases from J, the junction contained 5 bases not matched to a gene. CDR1 is MDHEN and CDR2 is SYDVKM in the germline V gene. The CDR3 is 15 amino acids. The DNA for the CDR3 is TGTGCCAGCAGTCTAGCGGGAAGGGGCTCCTACGAGCAGTACTTC. Amino acid sequence: CASSLAGRGSYEQYF.